The TCR beta chain under discussion was sequenced for a study of cytomegalovirus exposure and HLA in healthy donors. 13 Jbeta primers and 60 Vbeta primers were used for the PCR. Only in-frame clones appear in the TCRdb table, and some are missing; sequencing was by immunoSEQ multiplex PCR. The profile shows some 90,000 clones, around three quarters of them singletons. The CDR3 is 14 amino acids. From germline, CDR1 is MRHNA and CDR2 SNTAGT. V dropped 5 bases and J dropped 9 bases, with 17 bases sitting between them. Sequencing was performed on PBMCs. The genes are TRBV6-4 and TRBJ2-1, with D unresolved. This clonotype was obtained from a man aged 25 to 40 in good health and CMV-seronegative. The CDR3 loop is CASSPQSIPGEQFF. DNA of the CDR3: TGTGCCAGCAGTCCGCAGTCCATTCCGGGTGAGCAGTTCTTC.